Listed below are T cell receptor beta chains from one sample, sequenced in a study of blood T cell repertoires in COVID-19. The protocol was immunoSEQ multiplex PCR, while the TCRdb copy is restricted to in-frame clones and leaves out a portion. This sample has 300,000 to 400,000 clones, with around 91% found just once. Sequenced material: peripheral blood. The receptors stem from a young woman who had recovered from COVID-19. Each CDR3 is given with its conserved first and last residue. The order of the fields is clone size, V gene, D gene, J gene, CDR3 protein, CDR3 DNA. The D gene is left open where the match is weak. Expanded clones are given a class, and other clones once, few, many or no size at all.

.,TRBV19,.,TRBJ2-5,CASRSTGGETQYF,TGTGCCAGTAGATCGACAGGAGGCGAGACCCAGTACTTC
.,TRBV10-3,TRBD1,TRBJ1-2,CAISADRGHGYTF,TGTGCCATCAGCGCCGACAGGGGGCATGGCTACACCTTC
.,TRBV27,.,TRBJ2-3,CASRREDTDTQYF,TGTGCCAGCAGGCGAGAAGACACAGATACGCAGTATTTT
.,TRBV12-3/TRBV12-4,.,TRBJ2-5,CASSFSGRETQYF,TGTGCCAGCAGTTTCAGTGGGAGAGAGACCCAGTACTTC
.,TRBV12-3/TRBV12-4,.,TRBJ2-1,CASSLLAHEQFF,TGTGCCAGCAGTTTACTAGCCCATGAGCAGTTCTTC
.,TRBV11-2,.,TRBJ2-5,CASQSGVSQETQYF,TGTGCCAGCCAAAGTGGTGTCAGTCAAGAGACCCAGTACTTC
.,TRBV11-2,TRBD2,TRBJ2-2,CASSPRLAGANTGELFF,TGTGCCAGCAGCCCTAGACTAGCGGGAGCGAACACCGGGGAGCTGTTTTTT
.,TRBV6-5,.,TRBJ1-2,CASSYAGGVENGYTF,TGTGCCAGCAGTTACGCCGGGGGAGTGGAGAATGGCTACACCTTC
.,TRBV11-3,.,TRBJ2-2,CASSTEAAGELFF,TGTGCCAGCAGCACCGAAGCGGCCGGGGAGCTGTTTTTT
.,TRBV18,.,TRBJ2-3,CASSPPSTATDTQYF,TGTGCCAGCTCACCACCCTCGACAGCTACAGATACGCAGTATTTT
.,TRBV9,.,TRBJ2-5,CASSVDPGETQYF,TGTGCCAGCAGCGTAGATCCGGGAGAGACCCAGTACTTC
.,TRBV11-2,.,TRBJ2-2,CASSLARGNTGELFF,TGTGCCAGCAGCTTGGCCAGGGGAAACACCGGGGAGCTGTTTTTT
.,TRBV6-5,TRBD1,TRBJ1-1,CASKTGTANTEAFF,TGTGCCAGCAAGACCGGGACAGCGAACACTGAAGCTTTCTTT
.,TRBV7-9,.,TRBJ2-4,CASSLEGYIQYF,TGTGCCAGCAGCTTAGAGGGGTACATTCAGTACTTC
.,TRBV10-1,TRBD1,TRBJ2-5,CASSSDRVEETQYF,TGCGCCAGCAGTAGTGACAGGGTGGAAGAGACCCAGTACTTC
.,TRBV6-6,TRBD1,TRBJ1-6,CASRPHDRDGSPLHF,TGTGCCAGCAGGCCTCACGACAGGGACGGGTCACCCCTCCACTTT
.,TRBV3-1/TRBV3-2,TRBD1,TRBJ2-3,CASSRRQGSTDTQYF,TGTGCCAGCAGCCGCCGACAGGGGAGCACAGATACGCAGTATTTT
.,TRBV27,TRBD1,TRBJ1-5,CASRGTGGNQPQHF,TGTGCCAGCAGGGGGACAGGGGGCAATCAGCCCCAGCATTTT
.,TRBV18,TRBD1,TRBJ1-2,CASSPPGTGGAGYGYTF,TGTGCCAGCTCACCCCCCGGGACAGGGGGCGCGGGCTATGGCTACACCTTC
.,TRBV11-2,.,TRBJ1-1,CASRTSQGHPNTEAFF,TGTGCCAGCCGGACTTCCCAGGGACACCCGAACACTGAAGCTTTCTTT
.,TRBV18,.,TRBJ1-6,CASSPRRESPLHF,TGTGCCAGCTCACCACGGCGGGAGTCACCCCTCCACTTT
.,TRBV19,TRBD1,TRBJ1-2,CASSHRGGPNYGYTF,TGTGCCAGTAGTCACAGGGGGGGACCTAACTATGGCTACACCTTC
.,TRBV12-3/TRBV12-4,.,TRBJ1-3,CASSFSGNTIYF,TGTGCCAGCAGCTTCTCTGGAAACACCATATATTTT
once,TRBV9,TRBD2,TRBJ2-1,CASSRGTIGNEQFF,TGTGCCAGCAGCCGTGGGACTATTGGCAATGAGCAGTTCTTC
.,TRBV13,TRBD2,TRBJ2-3,CASSGAVAGGPDTQYF,TGTGCCAGCAGCGGGGCGGTAGCGGGAGGGCCCGATACGCAGTATTTT
.,TRBV7-8,TRBD1,TRBJ1-2,CASSLEQGVGYTF,TGTGCCAGCAGCTTAGAACAGGGGGTGGGCTACACCTTC
.,TRBV19,TRBD1,TRBJ1-6,CASSIQGANSPLHF,TGTGCCAGTAGTATACAGGGGGCTAATTCACCCCTCCACTTT